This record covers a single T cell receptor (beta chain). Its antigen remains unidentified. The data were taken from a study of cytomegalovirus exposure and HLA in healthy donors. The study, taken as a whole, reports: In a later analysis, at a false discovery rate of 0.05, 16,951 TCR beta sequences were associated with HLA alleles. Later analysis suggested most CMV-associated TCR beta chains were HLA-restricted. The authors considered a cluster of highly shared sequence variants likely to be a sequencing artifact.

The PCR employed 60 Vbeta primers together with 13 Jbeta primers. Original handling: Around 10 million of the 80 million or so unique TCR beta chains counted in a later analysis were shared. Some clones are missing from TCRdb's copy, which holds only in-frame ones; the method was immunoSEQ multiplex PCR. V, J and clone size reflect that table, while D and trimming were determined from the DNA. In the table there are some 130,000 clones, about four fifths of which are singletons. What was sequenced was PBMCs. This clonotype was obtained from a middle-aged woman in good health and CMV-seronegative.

The CDR3 sequence is CASSYGERGRSYEQYF. The CDR3 DNA reads as TGTGCCAGCAGTTACGGGGAGCGGGGGCGGTCCTACGAGCAGTACTTC. The chain employs TRBV6-6 and TRBJ2-7; 8 positions match TRBD2. The J segment lost 1 base and the V segment lost 2 bases, leaving 7 bases of the junction unmatched. In germline, CDR1 is MNHNY, CDR2 SVGAGI (reference sequence). This CDR3 region has 16 residues.